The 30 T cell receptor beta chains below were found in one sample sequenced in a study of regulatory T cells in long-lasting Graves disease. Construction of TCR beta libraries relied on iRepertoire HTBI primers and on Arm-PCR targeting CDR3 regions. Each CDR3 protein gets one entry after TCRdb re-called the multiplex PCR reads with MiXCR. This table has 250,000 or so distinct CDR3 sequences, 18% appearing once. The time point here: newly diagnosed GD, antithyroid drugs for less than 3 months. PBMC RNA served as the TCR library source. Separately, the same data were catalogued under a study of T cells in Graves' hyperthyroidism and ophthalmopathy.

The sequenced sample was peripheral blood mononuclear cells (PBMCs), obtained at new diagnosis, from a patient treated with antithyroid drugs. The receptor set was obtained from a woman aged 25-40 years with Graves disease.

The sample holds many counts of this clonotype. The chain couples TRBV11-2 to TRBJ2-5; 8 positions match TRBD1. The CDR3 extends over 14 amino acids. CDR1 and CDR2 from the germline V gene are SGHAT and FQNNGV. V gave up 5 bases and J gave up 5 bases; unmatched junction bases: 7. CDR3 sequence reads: CASSRDRGVETQYF. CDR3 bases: TGTGCCAGCAGCCGAGACAGGGGAGTGGAGACCCAGTACTTC.

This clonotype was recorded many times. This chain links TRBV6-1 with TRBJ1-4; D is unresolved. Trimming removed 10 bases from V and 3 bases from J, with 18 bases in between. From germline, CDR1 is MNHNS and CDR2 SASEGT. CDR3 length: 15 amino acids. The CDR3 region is CATVPGDNPNEKLFF. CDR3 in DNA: TGTGCCACCGTTCCCGGCGACAATCCTAATGAAAAACTGTTTTTT.

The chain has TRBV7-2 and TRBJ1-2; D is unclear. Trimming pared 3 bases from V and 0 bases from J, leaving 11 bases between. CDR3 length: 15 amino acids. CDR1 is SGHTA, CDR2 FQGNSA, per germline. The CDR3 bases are TGTGCCAGCAGCTTGTTTGGGTACTCTAACTATGGCTACACCTTC. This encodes CASSLFGYSNYGYTF.

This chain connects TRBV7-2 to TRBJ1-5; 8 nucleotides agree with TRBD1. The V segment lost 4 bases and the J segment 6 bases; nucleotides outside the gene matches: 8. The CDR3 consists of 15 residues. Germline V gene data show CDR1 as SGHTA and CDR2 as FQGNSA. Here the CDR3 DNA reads TGTGCCAGCAGCTCCAGGACAGGGATGACTCAGCCCCAGCATTTT. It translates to CASSSRTGMTQPQHF. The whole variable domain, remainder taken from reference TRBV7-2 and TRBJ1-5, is GAGVSQSPSNKVTEKGKDVELRCDPISGHTALYWYRQSLGQGLEFLIYFQGNSAPDKSGLPSDRFSAERTGGSVSTLTIQRTQQEDSAVYLCASSSRTGMTQPQHFGDGTRLSIL.

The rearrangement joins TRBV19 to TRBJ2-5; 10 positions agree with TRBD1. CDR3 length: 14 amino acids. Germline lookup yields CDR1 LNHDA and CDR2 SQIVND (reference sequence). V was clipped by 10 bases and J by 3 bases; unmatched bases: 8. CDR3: CATSRDRGKETQYF. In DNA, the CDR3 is TGTGCCACCTCCCGGGACAGGGGAAAAGAGACCCAGTACTTC.

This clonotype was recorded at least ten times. The CDR3 DNA reads TGTGCCAGCAGTGGAGGGACTAGCGGGGGGGGCGTAAAGACCCAGTACTTC. It yields the protein CASSGGTSGGGVKTQYF. This chain joins TRBV6-1 and TRBJ2-5; 16 positions agree with TRBD2. Germline V gives CDR1 MNHNS, CDR2 SASEGT. CDR3 size: 17 residues. V lost 4 bases to trimming and J lost 6 bases; unmatched junction nucleotides: 8.

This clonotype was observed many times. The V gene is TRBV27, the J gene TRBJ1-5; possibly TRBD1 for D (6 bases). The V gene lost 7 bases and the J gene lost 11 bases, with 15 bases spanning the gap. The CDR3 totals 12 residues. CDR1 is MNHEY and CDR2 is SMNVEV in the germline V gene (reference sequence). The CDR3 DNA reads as TGTGCCAGCACCTCCGAAAGGGGGGCCCAGCATTTT. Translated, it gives CASTSERGAQHF.

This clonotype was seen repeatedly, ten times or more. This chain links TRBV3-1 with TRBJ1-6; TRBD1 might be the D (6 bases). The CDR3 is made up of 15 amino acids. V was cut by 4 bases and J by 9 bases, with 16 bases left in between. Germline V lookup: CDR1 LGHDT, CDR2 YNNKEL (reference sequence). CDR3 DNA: TGTGCCAGCAGCCCAGCCAGGGGTGGTGGTTCACCCCTCCACTTT. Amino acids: CASSPARGGGSPLHF.

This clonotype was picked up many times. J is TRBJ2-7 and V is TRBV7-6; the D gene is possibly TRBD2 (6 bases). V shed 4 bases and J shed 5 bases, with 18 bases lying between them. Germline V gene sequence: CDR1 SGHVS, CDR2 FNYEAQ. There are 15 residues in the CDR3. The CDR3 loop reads CASSWRGLRTDEQYF. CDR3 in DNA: TGTGCCAGCAGCTGGAGGGGACTCCGGACGGACGAGCAGTACTTC.

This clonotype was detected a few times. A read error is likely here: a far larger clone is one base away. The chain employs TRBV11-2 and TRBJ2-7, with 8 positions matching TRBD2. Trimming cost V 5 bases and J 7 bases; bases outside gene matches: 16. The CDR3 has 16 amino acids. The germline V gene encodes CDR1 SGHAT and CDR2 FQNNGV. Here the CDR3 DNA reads TGTGCCAGCAGCGGTAGACTAGCGAGCTCCTACAATGAGCAGTACTTC. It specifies CASSGRLASSYNEQYF.

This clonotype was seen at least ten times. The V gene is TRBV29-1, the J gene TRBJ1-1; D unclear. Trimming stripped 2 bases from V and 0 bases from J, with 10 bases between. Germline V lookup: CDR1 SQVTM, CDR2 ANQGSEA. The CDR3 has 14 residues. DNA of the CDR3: TGCAGCGTTGAAATGGCGGGATTGAACACTGAAGCTTTCTTT. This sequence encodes CSVEMAGLNTEAFF.

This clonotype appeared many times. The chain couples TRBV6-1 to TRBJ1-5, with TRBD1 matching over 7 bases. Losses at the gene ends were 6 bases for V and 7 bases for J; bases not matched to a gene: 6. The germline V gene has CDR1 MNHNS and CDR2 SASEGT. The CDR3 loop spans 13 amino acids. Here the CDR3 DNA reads TGTGCCAGCAGGGCGTCAGGGGGACAGCCCCAGCATTTT. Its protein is CASRASGGQPQHF.

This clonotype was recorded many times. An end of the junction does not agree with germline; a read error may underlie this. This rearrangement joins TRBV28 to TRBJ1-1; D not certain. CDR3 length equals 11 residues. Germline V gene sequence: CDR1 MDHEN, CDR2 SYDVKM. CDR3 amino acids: CASSEGAEAFF. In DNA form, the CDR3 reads TGCGCCAGCAGTGAGGGAGCTGAAGCTTTCTTT. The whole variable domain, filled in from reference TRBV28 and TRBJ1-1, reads DVKVTQSSRYLVKRTGEKVFLECVQDMDHENMFWYRQDPGLGLRLIYFSYDVKMKEKGDIPEGYSVSREKKERFSLILESASTNQTSMYLCASSEGAEAFFGQGTRLTVV.

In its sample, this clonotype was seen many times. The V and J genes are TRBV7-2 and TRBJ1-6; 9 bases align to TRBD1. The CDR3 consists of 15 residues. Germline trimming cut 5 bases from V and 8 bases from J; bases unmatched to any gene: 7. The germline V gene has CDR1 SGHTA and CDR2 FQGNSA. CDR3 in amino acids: CASSRTTGGDSPLHF. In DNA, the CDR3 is TGTGCCAGCAGCCGGACGACAGGGGGGGATTCACCCCTCCACTTT.

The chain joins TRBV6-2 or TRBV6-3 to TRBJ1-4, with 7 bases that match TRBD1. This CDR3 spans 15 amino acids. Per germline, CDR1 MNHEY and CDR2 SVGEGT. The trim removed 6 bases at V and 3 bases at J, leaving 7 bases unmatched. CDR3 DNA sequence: TGTGCCAGCAGCCGTGACAGGGTGTCTAATGAAAAACTGTTTTTT. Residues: CASSRDRVSNEKLFF.

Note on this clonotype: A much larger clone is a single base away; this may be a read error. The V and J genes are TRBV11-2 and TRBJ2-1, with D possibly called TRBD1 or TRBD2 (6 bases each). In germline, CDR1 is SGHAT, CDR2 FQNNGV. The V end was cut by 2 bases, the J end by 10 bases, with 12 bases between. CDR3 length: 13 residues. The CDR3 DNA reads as TGTGCCAGCAGCTTATTACAGGGACTCGAGCAGTTCTTC. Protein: CASSLLQGLEQFF.

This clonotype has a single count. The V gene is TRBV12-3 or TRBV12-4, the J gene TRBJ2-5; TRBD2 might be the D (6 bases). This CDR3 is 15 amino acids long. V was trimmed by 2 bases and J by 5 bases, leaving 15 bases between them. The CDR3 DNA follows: TGTGCCAGCAGTTTAAGTTCGGGGGAACGCGAGACCCAGTACTTC. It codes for CASSLSSGERETQYF.

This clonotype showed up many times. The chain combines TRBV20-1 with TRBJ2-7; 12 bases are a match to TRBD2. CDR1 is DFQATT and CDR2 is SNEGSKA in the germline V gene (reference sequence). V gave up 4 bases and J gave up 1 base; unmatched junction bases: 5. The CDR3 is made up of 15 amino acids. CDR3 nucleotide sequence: TGCAGTGCTACTCCCGGGACTAGCGGGTCCTACGAGCAGTACTTC. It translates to CSATPGTSGSYEQYF.

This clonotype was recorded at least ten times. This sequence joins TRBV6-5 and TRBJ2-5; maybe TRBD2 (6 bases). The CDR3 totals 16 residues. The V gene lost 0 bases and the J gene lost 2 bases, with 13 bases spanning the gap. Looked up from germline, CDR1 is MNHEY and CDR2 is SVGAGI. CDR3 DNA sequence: TGTGCCAGCAGTTACTCTAGCGGAGACTTACAAGAGACCCAGTACTTC. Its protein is CASSYSSGDLQETQYF.

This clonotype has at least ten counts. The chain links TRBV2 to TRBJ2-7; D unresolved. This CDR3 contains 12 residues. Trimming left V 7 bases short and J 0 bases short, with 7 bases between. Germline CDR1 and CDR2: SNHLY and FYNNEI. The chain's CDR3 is CASTPTSYEQYF. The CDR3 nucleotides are TGTGCCAGCACCCCCACCTCCTACGAGCAGTACTTC.

The CDR3 DNA follows: TGTGCCAGTAGGGGACAGAACCTCCCGAACACTGAAGCTTTCTTT. Its translation is CASRGQNLPNTEAFF. The chain uses TRBV19 and TRBJ1-1; the match to TRBD1 covers 7 bases. In germline, CDR1 is LNHDA, CDR2 SQIVND (reference sequence). With V trimmed by 6 bases and J by 1 base, 8 bases remained unmatched. The CDR3 has 15 residues.

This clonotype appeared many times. The CDR3 DNA is TGTGCCATCAGTGAGGGGGGTAGCGGCGATACGCAGTATTTT. Protein: CAISEGGSGDTQYF. The rearrangement uses TRBV10-3 and TRBJ2-3; tentative D call: TRBD2 (6 bases). Germline assignment: CDR1 ENHRY and CDR2 SYGVKD. This CDR3 has 14 residues. Trimming removed 2 bases at V and 6 bases at J, with 12 bases between.

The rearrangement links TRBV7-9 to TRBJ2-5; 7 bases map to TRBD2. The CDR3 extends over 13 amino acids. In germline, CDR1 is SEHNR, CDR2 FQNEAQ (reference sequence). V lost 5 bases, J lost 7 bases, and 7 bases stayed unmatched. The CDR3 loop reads CASSPRGEGTQYF. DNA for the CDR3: TGTGCCAGCAGCCCTCGGGGGGAAGGGACCCAGTACTTC.

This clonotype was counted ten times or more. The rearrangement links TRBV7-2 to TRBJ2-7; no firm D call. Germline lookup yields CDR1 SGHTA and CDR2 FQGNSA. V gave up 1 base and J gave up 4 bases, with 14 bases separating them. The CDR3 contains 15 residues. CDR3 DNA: TGTGCCAGCAGCTTAGTGGTGCCAGGCCTTTACGAGCAGTACTTC. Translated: CASSLVVPGLYEQYF.

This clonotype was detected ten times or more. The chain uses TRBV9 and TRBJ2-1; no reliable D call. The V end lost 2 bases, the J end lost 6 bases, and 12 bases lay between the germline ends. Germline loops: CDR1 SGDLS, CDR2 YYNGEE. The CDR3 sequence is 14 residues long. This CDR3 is CASSVSAQINEQFF. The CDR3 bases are TGTGCCAGCAGCGTCTCGGCCCAGATCAATGAGCAGTTCTTC. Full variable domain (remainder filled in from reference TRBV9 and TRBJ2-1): DSGVTQTPKHLITATGQRVTLRCSPRSGDLSVYWYQQSLDQGLQFLIQYYNGEERAKGNILERFSAQQFPDLHSELNLSSLELGDSALYFCASSVSAQINEQFFGPGTRLTVL.

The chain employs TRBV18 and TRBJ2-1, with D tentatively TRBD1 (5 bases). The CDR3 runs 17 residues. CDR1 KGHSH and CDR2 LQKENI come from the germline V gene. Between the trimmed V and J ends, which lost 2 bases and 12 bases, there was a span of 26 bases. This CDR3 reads CASSPLPESGAKVGQFF. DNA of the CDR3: TGTGCCAGCTCACCATTGCCGGAGAGTGGGGCAAAGGTGGGGCAGTTCTTC.

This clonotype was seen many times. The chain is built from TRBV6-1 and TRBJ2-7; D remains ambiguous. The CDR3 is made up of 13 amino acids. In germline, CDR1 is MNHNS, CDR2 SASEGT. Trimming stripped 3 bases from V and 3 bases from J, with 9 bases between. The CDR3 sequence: CASSDVAVYEQYF. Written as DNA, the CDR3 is TGTGCCAGCAGTGATGTGGCAGTCTACGAGCAGTACTTC.

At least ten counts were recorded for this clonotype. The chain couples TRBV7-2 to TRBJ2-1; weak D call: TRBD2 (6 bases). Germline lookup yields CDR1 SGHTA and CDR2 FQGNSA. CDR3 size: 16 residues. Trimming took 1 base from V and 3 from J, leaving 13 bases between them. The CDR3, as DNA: TGTGCCAGCAGCTTAGATGTGATGGGGGGCTACAATGAGCAGTTCTTC. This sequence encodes CASSLDVMGGYNEQFF.

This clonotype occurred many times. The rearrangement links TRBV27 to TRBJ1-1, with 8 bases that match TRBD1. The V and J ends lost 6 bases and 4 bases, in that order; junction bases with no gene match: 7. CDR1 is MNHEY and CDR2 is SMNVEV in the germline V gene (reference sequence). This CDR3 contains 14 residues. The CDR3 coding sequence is TGTGCCAGCAGCCGAAGAGGACAGGGCACTGAAGCTTTCTTT. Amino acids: CASSRRGQGTEAFF.

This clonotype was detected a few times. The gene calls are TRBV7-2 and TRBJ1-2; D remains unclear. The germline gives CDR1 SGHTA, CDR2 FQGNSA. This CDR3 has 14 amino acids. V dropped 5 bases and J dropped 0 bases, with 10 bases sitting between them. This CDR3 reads CASSPFPSNYGYTF. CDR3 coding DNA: TGTGCCAGCAGCCCCTTTCCCTCTAACTATGGCTACACCTTC. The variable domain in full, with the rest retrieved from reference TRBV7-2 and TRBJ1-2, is GAGVSQSPSNKVTEKGKDVELRCDPISGHTALYWYRQSLGQGLEFLIYFQGNSAPDKSGLPSDRFSAERTGGSVSTLTIQRTQQEDSAVYLCASSPFPSNYGYTFGSGTRLTVV.